This T cell receptor beta chain derives from a study of technical replicates of blood from a handful of donors. CDR1 and CDR2 from the germline V gene are SGHAT and FQNNGV. The CDR3 contains 13 residues. Trimming cost V 0 bases and J 7 bases, with 7 bases left between them. Method: immunoSEQ multiplex PCR; TCRdb's copy keeps in-frame clones and lacks some. In the table there are over 80,000 clones, roughly 96% of which are singletons. V usage is TRBV11-2 and J usage is TRBJ2-1; D not resolved. The sample consisted of T cells isolated from PBMCs. This TCR derives from a human donor in good health. CDR3 loop: CASSLELINEQFF. The CDR3 nucleotides read TGTGCCAGCAGCTTAGAACTTATAAATGAGCAGTTCTTC.